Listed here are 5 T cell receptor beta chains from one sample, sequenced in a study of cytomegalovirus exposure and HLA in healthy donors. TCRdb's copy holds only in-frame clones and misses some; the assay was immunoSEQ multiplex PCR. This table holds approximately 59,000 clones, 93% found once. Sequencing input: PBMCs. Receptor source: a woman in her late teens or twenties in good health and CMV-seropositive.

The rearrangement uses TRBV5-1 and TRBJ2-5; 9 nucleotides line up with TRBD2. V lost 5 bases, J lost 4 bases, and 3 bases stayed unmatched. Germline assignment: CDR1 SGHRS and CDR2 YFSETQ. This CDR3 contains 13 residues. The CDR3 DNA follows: TGCGCCAGCAGACAACTAGCGGGAGAGACCCAGTACTTC. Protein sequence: CASRQLAGETQYF.

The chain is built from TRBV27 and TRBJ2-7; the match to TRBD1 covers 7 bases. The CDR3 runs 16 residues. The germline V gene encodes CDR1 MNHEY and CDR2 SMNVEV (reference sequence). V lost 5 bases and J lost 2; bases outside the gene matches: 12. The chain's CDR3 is CASSPGQQPTPYEQYF. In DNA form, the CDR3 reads TGTGCCAGCAGTCCGGGACAGCAGCCTACACCCTACGAGCAGTACTTC.

CDR3 region: CASSETVYNEQFF. CDR3 bases: TGCGCCAGCAGCGAGACAGTTTACAATGAGCAGTTCTTC. The chain joins TRBV4-1 to TRBJ2-1; a possible D gene is TRBD1 (5 bases). V was shortened by 5 bases and J by 4 bases, with 9 bases between the two germline ends. The CDR3 is made up of 13 amino acids. Per germline, CDR1 MGHRA and CDR2 YSYEKL.

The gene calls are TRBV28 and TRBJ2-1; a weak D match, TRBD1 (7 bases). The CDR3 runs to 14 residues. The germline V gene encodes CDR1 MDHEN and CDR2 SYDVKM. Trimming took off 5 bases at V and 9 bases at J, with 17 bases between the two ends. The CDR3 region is CASSPPHRGGEQFF. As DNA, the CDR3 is TGTGCCAGCAGTCCCCCTCACAGGGGAGGTGAGCAGTTCTTC.

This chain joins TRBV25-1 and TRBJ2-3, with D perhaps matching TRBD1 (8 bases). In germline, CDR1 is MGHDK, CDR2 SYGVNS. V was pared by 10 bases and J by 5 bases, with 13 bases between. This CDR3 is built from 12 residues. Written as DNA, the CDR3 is TGTGCCACTACAGGGGGGGGAGATACGCAGTATTTT. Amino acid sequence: CATTGGGDTQYF.